This TCR beta chain was observed in a study of radiotherapy plus CTLA-4 blockade in lung cancer. Study as a whole: An objective response was seen in 15% to 20% of patients, and disease control in about 31%.

Focal radiation and CTLA-4 blockade (ipilimumab) were tested in chemo-refractory metastatic non-small-cell lung cancer patients. Clones were sequenced by immunoSEQ multiplex PCR, and TCRdb holds only the in-frame ones, with some missing. The sample contains 100,000 or so clones, around 84% of which appear only once. Trimming left V 5 bases short and J 0 bases short, with 20 bases between. This CDR3 has 17 amino acids. Germline CDR1 SGHAT, CDR2 FQDESV (reference sequence). Findings and caveats of the study: Alongside interferon-beta, early blood T cell clone dynamics were reportedly the best predictor of response. TCR clones from tumors expanded in blood after radiotherapy plus ipilimumab.

As for this clone: Its target is unknown.

This chain uses TRBV11-1 with TRBJ2-7; either TRBD1 or TRBD2 may fit D (5 bases each). Sequencing used peripheral blood, obtained from a patient treated with radiotherapy plus ipilimumab. The clonotype was recovered from a human donor with non-small cell lung cancer that progressed on radiotherapy plus ipilimumab. The CDR3 coding sequence is TGTGCCAGCAGCACTTTTACCGGGACGGGAAGCTCCTACGAGCAGTACTTC. Its protein product is CASSTFTGTGSSYEQYF.